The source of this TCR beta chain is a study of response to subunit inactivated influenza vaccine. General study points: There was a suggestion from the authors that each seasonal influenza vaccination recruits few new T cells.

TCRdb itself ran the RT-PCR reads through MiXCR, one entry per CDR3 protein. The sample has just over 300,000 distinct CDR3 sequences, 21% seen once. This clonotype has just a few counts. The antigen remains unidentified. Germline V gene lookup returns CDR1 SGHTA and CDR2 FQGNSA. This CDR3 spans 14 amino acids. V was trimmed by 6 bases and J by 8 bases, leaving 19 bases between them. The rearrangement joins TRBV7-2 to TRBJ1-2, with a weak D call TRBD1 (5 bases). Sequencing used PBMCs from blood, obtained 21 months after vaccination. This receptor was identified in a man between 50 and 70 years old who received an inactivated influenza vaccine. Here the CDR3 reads CASSQDEGIGGYTF. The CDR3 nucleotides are TGTGCCAGCAGTCAAGACGAGGGGATAGGCGGCTACACCTTC.